The 21 T cell receptor beta chains listed next were all sequenced from one sample in a study of early T cells in non-severe SARS-CoV-2 infection. TCRdb fed the 5' RACE reads into MiXCR, producing one record per CDR3 protein. The sample has under 50,000 distinct CDR3 sequences, 3.5% to 5% seen once; the top ten hold 5% to 6.5%. The sequencing sample was made of whole blood. These receptors were collected from an adult who was a healthcare worker with PCR-confirmed SARS-CoV-2 infection or an uninfected control (not recorded which).

This clonotype has a count of ten or more. The rearrangement joins TRBV10-2 to TRBJ1-1; 8 nucleotides align to TRBD1. Germline values: CDR1 WSHSY, CDR2 SAAADI. This CDR3 has 15 residues. With V trimmed by 6 bases and J by 6 bases, 12 bases remained unmatched. CDR3 DNA sequence: TGCGCCAGCAGCGAAACGGACAGGGCGGGCCCTGAAGCTTTCTTT. It specifies CASSETDRAGPEAFF.

This clonotype showed up just a few times. This chain links TRBV7-8 with TRBJ2-7; D possibly corresponds to TRBD2 (5 bases). The CDR3 runs to 15 residues. The V gene's germline CDR1 is SGHVS and CDR2 FQNEAQ. V gave up 1 base and J gave up 4 bases, with 14 bases separating them. The CDR3 region has the DNA TGTGCCAGCAGCTTAGATTACGGGAAAGGATACGAGCAGTACTTC. The encoded protein is CASSLDYGKGYEQYF.

This clonotype was counted many times. The V gene is TRBV20-1, the J gene TRBJ2-5; D ambiguous. Trimming pared 6 bases from V and 2 bases from J, leaving 16 bases between. Germline CDR1 is DFQATT and CDR2 is SNEGSKA (reference sequence). The CDR3 has 14 amino acids. The CDR3 is CSARYVSSQETQYF. CDR3 DNA: TGCAGTGCCAGATATGTTTCTAGTCAAGAGACCCAGTACTTC.

The rearrangement joins TRBV10-3 to TRBJ1-4; TRBD1 agrees at 10 bases. The CDR3 loop spans 14 amino acids. The V gene's germline CDR1 is ENHRY and CDR2 SYGVKD. The trim removed 4 bases at V and 6 bases at J, leaving 2 bases unmatched. Here the CDR3 reads CAISVGTGDEKLFF. The CDR3 DNA sequence: TGTGCCATCAGTGTCGGGACAGGGGATGAAAAACTGTTTTTT.

J is TRBJ2-7 and V is TRBV4-3, with 8 nucleotides matching TRBD2. The CDR3 length is 13 residues. Germline V gives CDR1 LGHNA, CDR2 YSLEER. V shed 4 bases and J 4 bases; nucleotides not matched to a gene: 3. CDR3 residues: CASSPTSGYEQYF. CDR3 nucleotide sequence: TGCGCCAGCAGCCCTACTAGCGGTTACGAGCAGTACTTC.

This clonotype has a count of ten or more. The chain joins TRBV6-5 to TRBJ2-5; D gene uncertain. The CDR3 spans 15 residues. V was shortened by 6 bases and J by 2 bases, with 16 bases between the two germline ends. Germline CDR1 is MNHEY and CDR2 is SVGAGI. The CDR3 bases are TGTGCCAGCAGCACCCAATCAGCGAATCAAGAGACCCAGTACTTC. It is translated as CASSTQSANQETQYF.

The gene calls are TRBV7-8 and TRBJ2-3; D remains unclear. V dropped 2 bases and J dropped 1 base, with 16 bases sitting between them. The CDR3 has 17 amino acids. Germline assignment: CDR1 SGHVS and CDR2 FQNEAQ. CDR3 nucleotides: TGTGCCAGCAGCTTACTTCTGACCCCCTCCGGCACAGATACGCAGTATTTT. This encodes CASSLLLTPSGTDTQYF.

This clonotype was counted many times. The chain links TRBV6-1 to TRBJ2-1; D is uncertain. V was clipped by 5 bases and J by 4 bases, with 6 bases between them. Germline CDR1 reads MNHNS; CDR2 reads SASEGT. There are 12 residues in the CDR3. The CDR3 loop reads CASSSFYNEQFF. CDR3 coding DNA: TGTGCCAGCAGTTCCTTTTACAATGAGCAGTTCTTC.

Ten or more counts support this clonotype. V is TRBV7-2 and J is TRBJ1-5; D might be TRBD1 (5 bases). Germline V CDR1 and CDR2: SGHTA, FQGNSA. V dropped 1 base and J dropped 4 bases, with 11 bases sitting between them. This CDR3 has 15 residues. The CDR3 loop reads CASSLGQTGNQPQHF. DNA for the CDR3: TGTGCCAGCAGCTTAGGACAGACCGGTAATCAGCCCCAGCATTTT.

This clonotype showed up just a few times. This chain connects TRBV29-1 to TRBJ2-5; possible D gene TRBD2, 5 bases. Germline V gene lookup returns CDR1 SQVTM and CDR2 ANQGSEA. CDR3 length: 12 amino acids. V lost 5 bases and J lost 1, with 8 bases in between. CDR3 bases: TGCAGCGTTAACCGGGGCCAAGAGACCCAGTACTTC. Residues: CSVNRGQETQYF.

This clonotype was seen more than once but under ten times. The rearrangement joins TRBV6-6 to TRBJ2-3; TRBD2 matches at 12 bases. The CDR3 is 16 residues long. V shed 0 bases, J shed 4 bases, and the junction held 2 bases outside the gene matches. CDR1 and CDR2 (germline): MNHNY, SVGAGI (reference sequence). CDR3 DNA: TGTGCCAGCAGTTACTCGACTAGCGGGAGACCAGATACGCAGTATTTT. Its protein product is CASSYSTSGRPDTQYF.

This clonotype was recorded many times. V is TRBV19 and J is TRBJ2-6; tentatively, D is TRBD1 (5 bases). CDR1 LNHDA and CDR2 SQIVND come from the germline V gene (reference sequence). V lost 5 bases to trimming and J lost 1 base, with 9 bases between them. The CDR3 runs 15 residues. The DNA of the CDR3 is TGTGCCAGTAGTCCCCACAGGTCTGGGGCCAACGTCCTGACTTTC. The encoded protein is CASSPHRSGANVLTF.

This clonotype was counted at least ten times. This chain links TRBV6-6 with TRBJ1-2; TRBD1 agrees at 9 bases. CDR1 MNHNY and CDR2 SVGAGI come from the germline V gene (reference sequence). The CDR3 length is 16 residues. J lost 4 bases, V lost 7 bases, and 13 bases had no gene match. The DNA of the CDR3 is TGTGCCAGCACCGACACCCCCGGACAGGGGCCCTATGGCTACACCTTC. The encoded protein is CASTDTPGQGPYGYTF.

In its sample, this clonotype was seen many times. This chain connects TRBV18 to TRBJ2-7; D is unresolved. Germline CDR1 reads KGHSH; CDR2 reads LQKENI. Trimming removed 1 base at V and 3 bases at J, with 10 bases between. There are 14 residues in the CDR3. The CDR3 reads CASSPLADGYEQYF. The CDR3 DNA reads TGTGCCAGCTCACCACTTGCGGACGGCTACGAGCAGTACTTC.

This clonotype occurred many times. J is TRBJ2-2 and V is TRBV7-3; D not resolved. Germline V gene data show CDR1 as SGHTA and CDR2 as FQGTGA. There are 14 residues in the CDR3. Trimming cost V 5 bases and J 5 bases, with 12 bases left between them. In DNA, the CDR3 is TGTGCCAGCAGCCCTGTGTCCGCTACCGGGGAGCTGTTTTTT. It codes for CASSPVSATGELFF.

The chain employs TRBV2 and TRBJ2-4; TRBD1 matches 10 bases. Germline lookup yields CDR1 SNHLY and CDR2 FYNNEI. J lost 1 base, V lost 6 bases, and 18 bases had no gene match. The CDR3 consists of 20 residues. CDR3: CASRPPPGQGRRPAKNIQYF. The DNA of the CDR3 is TGTGCCAGCAGACCGCCACCGGGACAGGGGAGAAGGCCTGCCAAAAACATTCAGTACTTC.

This clonotype was observed at least ten times. The chain couples TRBV20-1 to TRBJ2-1, with D hard to call. Trimming pared 5 bases from V and 1 base from J, leaving 9 bases between. The CDR3 has 13 amino acids. Germline V gene sequence: CDR1 DFQATT, CDR2 SNEGSKA (reference sequence). The CDR3: CSARIRSYNEQFF. The CDR3, as DNA: TGCAGTGCTCGGATTCGGTCCTACAATGAGCAGTTCTTC.

This rearrangement joins TRBV19 to TRBJ1-1; no clear D. From germline, CDR1 is LNHDA and CDR2 SQIVND (reference sequence). This CDR3 comprises 13 residues. The germline V and J ends were trimmed by 8 bases and 1 base, with 11 bases remaining between them. Here the CDR3 DNA reads TGTGCCAGTTCGCCTTTTCCGAACACTGAAGCTTTCTTT. This encodes CASSPFPNTEAFF.

This clonotype was seen many times. The chain links TRBV19 to TRBJ1-1; 10 bases fit TRBD1. Trimming cost V 5 bases and J 10 bases; bases outside gene matches: 10. Germline V gene sequence: CDR1 LNHDA, CDR2 SQIVND (reference sequence). The CDR3 consists of 14 residues. The CDR3 loop reads CASSLGQGGSGAFF. CDR3 nucleotides: TGTGCCAGTAGTCTCGGACAGGGGGGTTCGGGAGCTTTCTTT.

Only a few counts were recorded for this clonotype. The chain joins TRBV9 to TRBJ1-4; D not certain. Trimming pared 0 bases from V and 0 bases from J, leaving 3 bases between. Germline CDR1 and CDR2: SGDLS and YYNGEE. CDR3 length equals 14 residues. The CDR3 DNA reads as TGTGCCAGCAGCGTAGGAACAACTAATGAAAAACTGTTTTTT. It yields the protein CASSVGTTNEKLFF.

This clonotype was counted many times. The chain joins TRBV12-5 to TRBJ2-5; 7 bases are a match to TRBD1. CDR1 LGHNT and CDR2 FRNRAP come from the germline V gene. V shed 7 bases and J 1 base; nucleotides not matched to a gene: 6. This CDR3 comprises 14 residues. CDR3 sequence (DNA): TGTGCTAGTGCCCTAGGACAGGTCCAAGAGACCCAGTACTTC. Translation gives CASALGQVQETQYF.